The present TCR beta chain was sequenced within a study of PD-L1 blockade in urothelial cancer (dated by TCRdb to 2015 to 2018). About the full investigation: Therapy was started at some point between 2013 and 2015 for all patients, and atezolizumab 1,200 mg was administered intravenously every 3 weeks. An ECOG performance status of 0 or 1 was recorded for the patients, and 0 to 3 prior chemotherapy regimens had been received by the patients. Durable clinical benefit was defined as progression-free survival longer than 6 months, and TCR features were also tested against progression-free and overall survival. TCR sequencing covered pretreatment tumor samples and matched, serially collected peripheral blood taken before and after atezolizumab treatment. The study was an exploratory multi-omic analysis of somatic, immune and clinical correlates of response to PD-L1 blockade with atezolizumab in urothelial cancer. Blood samples were analyzed at two time points: 3 weeks after treatment start (second dose) and 6 weeks after treatment start. Pretreatment blood TCR-seq was available for about 27 patients, at least one posttreatment blood collection was obtained for about 24 patients, and tumor TCR-seq was available for about 24 patients. About 85% of the roughly 30 patients were males with bladder-origin urothelial cancer, and about 65% of the roughly 30 reported a prior smoking history. Nine or ten patients reached durable clinical benefit, while 20 patients did not. In the same patients, whole exome sequencing and RNA sequencing of pretreatment tumors were performed in addition to TCR sequencing. A median of about 140,000 T cells and some 84,000 unique TCRs was obtained from blood samples, and a median clonality of roughly 0.08 was observed. Broader findings and caveats from the paper: Patients with durable benefit showed greater expansion of tumor-associated TCR clones in peripheral blood 3 weeks after starting treatment (n ≈ 21, p = 0.022). Because of the small sample size (n ≈ 30) and the many exploratory analyses performed, the results are intended to be regarded as hypothesis-generating. Improved progression-free and overall survival was found to be associated with pretreatment peripheral blood TCR clonality below the median.

This sample's time point label indicates: peripheral blood 6 weeks after treatment start. A total of under 30 patients with locally advanced or metastatic urothelial carcinoma, treated at Memorial Sloan Kettering on a trial protocol, made up the cohort. Peripheral blood mononuclear cells were collected pretreatment and during treatment, with between 1 and 8 total time points per patient. The Qiagen DNeasy Blood extraction kit was used to purify genomic DNA from total PBMCs and tumor samples. PBMCs were collected pretreatment and during treatment, and were isolated and stored as previously described. Synthetic TCR analog templates were spiked into each PCR so that absolute template abundance could be estimated from read counts. Using the immunoSEQ assay, TCRbeta CDR3 regions were amplified from genomic DNA with bias-controlled V and J gene primers. Sequencing of rearranged TCRbeta segments was performed at approximately 20X coverage. In the paper's pipeline: Clustering was used to correct sequencing errors, and CDR3s were annotated against IMGT to assign V, D and J genes. Only productive TCRbeta rearrangements were used in downstream analyses, excluding out-of-frame or stop-codon sequences. To compute clonality, Shannon entropy was normalized by the log of the number of unique productive sequences and then subtracted from one. Clones differing between time points or between blood and tumor were identified by Fisher's exact test with Benjamini-Hochberg correction at adjusted p below 0.01. TCRdb holds this immuneACCESS table with in-frame rearrangements only. Some clones are missing; in checked studies, unresolved V genes explain under half, and the rest has no known cause. For V, J and clone size, that table is used; D and trimming come from the DNA. This sample has about 38,000 clones in its table, and 86% of those were observed once. Roughly 24% of the sample is held by the ten biggest clonotypes.

Points on this clone: What antigen it recognizes has not been identified. Qualities for individual bases were not recorded, and no much larger clone is one base off.

The CDR1 and CDR2 encoded by the germline V gene are SGHRS and YFSETQ. Spanning cysteine to phenylalanine, the CDR3 consists of 15 amino acids. Only the CDR3 part of the read is kept: 45 bases, read in frame from the first base. Deletion took 4 bases off V and 1 base off J, with a span of 12 bases between the germline ends. The origin of this receptor is a man aged 55 to 69 with urothelial cancer. Recombination joined TRBV5-1 with TRBJ2-1; TRBD1 is possibly the D segment (6 matching bases). The sequencing used PBMCs, collected around atezolizumab (anti-PD-L1) treatment. The DNA sequence is given as TGCGCCAGCAGCCACCACAGGGAGTCCTACAATGAGCAGTTCTTC. It translates to CASSHHRESYNEQFF.